Included here is one TCR beta chain sequence, with context. The data stem from a study of blood T cells in healthy people across ages. The donors, healthy Caucasians from Russia, were aged roughly 6 to 90. Together with a sample-barcoded 5' primer, a J-beta primer mix was included in a second PCR lasting roughly 6 to 12 cycles. From the 5' RACE reads, TCRdb called clonotypes with MiXCR, one entry per CDR3 protein. The repertoire consists of about 1.1 million distinct CDR3 sequences, with more than 30% occurring once and the leading ten covering 10% to 15%. This TCR derives from a man between 18 and 29 years old in good health. Material for sequencing was blood.

CDR3: CASSYSTGFSYNEQYF. The DNA for the CDR3 is TGTGCCAGCAGTTACTCGACCGGGTTCTCCTACAATGAGCAGTACTTC. The chain couples TRBV6-2 or TRBV6-3 to TRBJ2-1; D is uncertain. The J call may not be correct, given that the DNA end is closer to TRBJ2-7. Germline CDR1 is MNHEY and CDR2 is SVGEGT. The CDR3 is 16 amino acids.